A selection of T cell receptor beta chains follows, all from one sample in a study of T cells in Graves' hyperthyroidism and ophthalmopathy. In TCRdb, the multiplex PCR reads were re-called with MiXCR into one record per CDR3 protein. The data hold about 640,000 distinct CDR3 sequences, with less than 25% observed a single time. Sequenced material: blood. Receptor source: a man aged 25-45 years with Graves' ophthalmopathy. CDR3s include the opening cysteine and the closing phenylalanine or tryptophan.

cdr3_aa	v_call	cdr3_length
CASSHAFNEQFF	TRBV6-2/TRBV6-3	12
CASSTDRPNTEAFF	TRBV19	14
CSAVTGRDPEAFF	TRBV20-1	13
CASSAGQGSTVNEKLFF	TRBV5-5	17
CASSLWSGQRNEKLFF	TRBV5-1	16
CASSPQTGGSNIQYF	TRBV27	15
CASSLRGQPQHF	TRBV27	12
CASSFSGLRRGATQYF	TRBV11-2	16
CASSLVVKGPTSGSYEQFF	TRBV28	19
CSVRDSSVGNQPQHF	TRBV29-1	15
CAWSAGLAGSYEQYF	TRBV30	15
CASSRGTIQETQYF	TRBV3-1	14
CASSRVGTAYNEQFF	TRBV4-1	15
CASSHYDRRDEKLFF	TRBV3-1	15
CASTQISGYTDTQYF	TRBV7-9	15
CASSNGLNEQFF	TRBV27	12
CSASSSVRVWNTEAFF	TRBV20-1	16
CASSLAETGQETQYF	TRBV5-1	15
CAGSLQATGELFF	TRBV11-2	13
CASRPPGTRGPDTQYF	TRBV19	16
CASSLSGAGNTEAFF	TRBV28	15
CATSRGRAQFGDTQYF	TRBV7-3	16
CATSDRTSGSNIQYF	TRBV24-1	15
CASSQRQDLFRPQHF	TRBV3-1	15
CASSLVGDRALYGYTF	TRBV28	16
CASSLPGNAYEQYF	TRBV11-2	14
CSVPWGGNTEAFF	TRBV20-1	13
CASSRQLGGGYEQYF	TRBV5-8	15
CARKRAESTDTQYF	TRBV30	14
CASSPQRASGPSTDTQYF	TRBV27	18
CASSLGGWDSYEQYF	TRBV7-2	15
CASSSRQRGVEELFF	TRBV12-3/TRBV12-4	15
CASSLYSGPNEKLFF	TRBV28	15
CASSDGTAGNTIYF	TRBV9	14
CASSELGTSSYNEQFF	TRBV25-1	16
CASSLVSRDSVETQYF	TRBV7-9	16
CASSYQTGNTEAFF	TRBV6-5	14
CASSRTGAGAYEQYF	TRBV18	15
CASSSVRGPVYNEQFF	TRBV7-2	16
CASSLEGWGPSSYNEQFF	TRBV12-3/TRBV12-4	18
CASSQENAGANVLTF	TRBV4-3	15
CASSSLAGYNEQFF	TRBV28	14
CASSLGSGMDYGYTF	TRBV7-9	15